The rows below give T cell receptor beta chains drawn from one sample of a study of blood T cell repertoires in COVID-19. Only in-frame clones appear in the TCRdb table, and some are missing; sequencing was by immunoSEQ multiplex PCR. The sample lists roughly 250,000 clones, roughly three quarters occurring once. Sample: peripheral blood. Receptor source: a woman aged 35 to 49 with active or convalescent COVID-19. Both conserved end residues are part of each CDR3.

V	J	CDR3
TRBV7-3	TRBJ1-6	CASSNTLRAPLHF
TRBV15	TRBJ1-1	CATSRDPAAGTEAFF
TRBV28	TRBJ2-7	CASSSMGQGRPYEQYF
TRBV10-2	TRBJ2-3	CASVAGGTDTQYF
TRBV5-6	TRBJ1-2	CASSLPISSTGYTF
TRBV5-4	TRBJ2-3	CASSQRGGLTDTQYF
TRBV12-3/TRBV12-4	TRBJ1-1	CASSSDTLGRAFF
TRBV7-9	TRBJ2-5	CATQRGTGYRETQYF
TRBV24-1	TRBJ1-2	CATSDAYTGTVLQGYTF
TRBV3-1/TRBV3-2	TRBJ1-1	CASSRPTSGYTEAFF
TRBV7-9	TRBJ1-2	CASSLSPGQTDYGYTF
TRBV21-1	TRBJ1-2	CASSKQSGGKGYTF
TRBV7-2	TRBJ1-1	CASSLDAGVTTEAFF
TRBV5-8	TRBJ2-5	CASSFPGDETQYF